A selection of T cell receptor beta chains follows, all from one sample in a study of response to subunit inactivated influenza vaccine. MiXCR, applied by TCRdb to the RT-PCR reads, yields one record per CDR3 protein. The repertoire holds roughly 190,000 distinct CDR3 sequences, with about 12% as singletons. The same data also contributed to another study, on T cells expressing NK-cell markers.

This material consisted of CD8+ T cells sorted from PBMCs, taken less than 13 days after vaccination. These receptors were collected from a man aged 50 to 59 who received an inactivated influenza vaccine. The CDR3 runs from the conserved cysteine through the conserved F or W. A D gene is named only where the DNA matches it firmly.

TRBV15,-,TRBJ1-6,CATSRASDGSPLHF
TRBV4-1,-,TRBJ1-6,CASSQEFERYNSPLHF
TRBV27,TRBD2,TRBJ2-3,CASSLTSGDPTDTQYF
TRBV11-2,-,TRBJ1-1,CASSLEVVYTEAFF
TRBV28,-,TRBJ2-2,CASSLPLEVEGAGTGELFF
TRBV3-1,TRBD2,TRBJ2-1,CASSQDPPRDYNYNEQFF
TRBV7-2,-,TRBJ2-5,CASSLLGTEETQYF
TRBV27,TRBD2,TRBJ2-7,CASSLSFRGEPYEQYF
TRBV12-3/TRBV12-4,TRBD2,TRBJ2-7,CASSLASGGLFSYEQYF
TRBV5-6,-,TRBJ2-3,CASSLRLGPERDTQYF
TRBV4-2,-,TRBJ1-4,CASSQEGDTDEKLFF
TRBV29-1,TRBD1,TRBJ2-7,CSVEGQGFYEQYF
TRBV11-2,-,TRBJ2-4,CASSLEGPKNIQYF